These 12 T cell receptor beta chains came from one sample sequenced in a study of regulatory T cells in long-lasting Graves disease. Assembly of TCR beta libraries relied on iRepertoire HTBI primers together with Arm-PCR of CDR3 regions. TCRdb re-called the multiplex PCR reads through MiXCR, storing one row per CDR3 protein. The sample records 350,000 to 500,000 distinct CDR3 sequences, around 20% being singletons. This sample's time point: persistent/refractory GD, antithyroid drugs over 5 years with positive TRAb. TCR sequences were obtained from RNA taken from PBMCs. The sample was peripheral blood mononuclear cells (PBMCs), taken when the disease was refractory, from a patient treated with antithyroid drugs. The receptor set was obtained from a female donor with Graves disease.

In the case of this clonotype: This sequence may be a read error, since a much larger clone differs from it by one base. The chain joins TRBV28 to TRBJ2-5; D uncertain. Germline-derived CDR1 and CDR2 are MDHEN and SYDVKM. The CDR3 loop spans 13 amino acids. CDR3 DNA sequence: TGTGCCAGCAGTTTGGGCCAGGTGGAGACCCAGCACTTC. Residues: CASSLGQVETQHF.

The rearrangement links TRBV7-8 to TRBJ2-3; D gene uncertain. The V gene lost 4 bases and the J gene lost 0 bases, with 17 bases spanning the gap. The CDR3 loop spans 17 amino acids. Germline CDR1 is SGHVS and CDR2 is FQNEAQ. Here the CDR3 DNA reads TGTGCCAGCAGCTCCCACGGCCCGGCGGCTAGCACAGATACGCAGTATTTT. Amino acids: CASSSHGPAASTDTQYF.

The chain employs TRBV6-1 and TRBJ1-2; D might be TRBD1 (5 bases). Trimming removed 5 bases from V and 6 bases from J, with 25 bases in between. This CDR3 has 17 amino acids. Germline lookup yields CDR1 MNHNS and CDR2 SASEGT. CDR3 region: CASSQQQRTYLSNGYTF. CDR3 DNA: TGTGCCAGCAGTCAGCAGCAGCGGACATACCTTTCTAATGGCTACACCTTC.

The chain has TRBV20-1 and TRBJ2-3, with 9 bases lining up with TRBD2. Looked up from germline, CDR1 is DFQATT and CDR2 is SNEGSKA (reference sequence). The CDR3 runs to 13 residues. J lost 6 bases, V lost 6 bases, and 7 bases had no gene match. The CDR3 sequence: CSAAAGGMDTQYF. The CDR3 bases are TGCAGTGCAGCGGCGGGGGGGATGGATACGCAGTATTTT.

This clonotype was counted ten times or more. The V and J genes are TRBV28 and TRBJ2-7, with D possibly being TRBD1 or TRBD2 (5 bases each). The V gene's germline CDR1 is MDHEN and CDR2 SYDVKM. V was cut by 4 bases and J by 2 bases, with 24 bases left in between. The CDR3 totals 18 residues. CDR3 protein: CASSSILQGPSLTYEQYF. CDR3 nucleotide sequence: TGTGCCAGCAGTTCCATACTTCAGGGACCCAGCCTAACCTACGAGCAGTACTTC.

This clonotype was seen repeatedly, ten times or more. V is TRBV7-8 and J is TRBJ2-5; 9 bases are a match to TRBD2. CDR1 is SGHVS, CDR2 FQNEAQ, per germline. This CDR3 comprises 17 residues. V lost 5 bases and J lost 4; bases outside the gene matches: 14. The CDR3: CASSVGRGLAGVETQYF. The CDR3 nucleotides read TGTGCCAGCAGCGTAGGGAGGGGACTAGCCGGCGTAGAGACCCAGTACTTC.

This clonotype was detected ten times or more. The rearrangement uses TRBV2 and TRBJ2-2; TRBD1 matches 8 bases. The CDR3 length is 15 residues. The germline V gene encodes CDR1 SNHLY and CDR2 FYNNEI. Trimming at V came to 6 bases and at J to 1 base, leaving 4 bases not matched to a gene. The CDR3 loop reads CASRAGTGNTGELFF. The CDR3 DNA reads as TGTGCCAGCAGGGCCGGGACAGGGAACACCGGGGAGCTGTTTTTT.

There are many counts of this clonotype. V gene TRBV27 combines with J gene TRBJ1-1; D perhaps matches TRBD1 (5 bases). Germline values: CDR1 MNHEY, CDR2 SMNVEV (reference sequence). The CDR3 loop spans 17 amino acids. The V end lost 4 bases, the J end lost 1 base, and 19 bases lay between the germline ends. The CDR3 spells CASSSNRLGVGNTEAFF. The CDR3 DNA is TGTGCCAGCAGTTCGAATCGACTGGGGGTAGGGAACACTGAAGCTTTCTTT.

The table lists this clonotype with a count of one. The chain joins TRBV4-1 to TRBJ1-1; D possibly corresponds to TRBD1 (6 bases). Germline-derived CDR1 and CDR2 are MGHRA and YSYEKL. The length of the CDR3 is 14 residues. Between the trimmed V and J ends, which lost 0 bases and 8 bases, there was a span of 13 bases. CDR3 amino acids: CASSQEGGRGEAFF. The CDR3 nucleotides are TGCGCCAGCAGCCAAGAAGGCGGGAGGGGGGAAGCTTTCTTT.

This clonotype showed up many times. V is TRBV28 and J is TRBJ2-7; either TRBD1 or TRBD2 may fit D (5 bases each). The CDR3 is 14 amino acids. V was clipped by 6 bases and J by 3 bases, with 15 bases between them. Looked up from germline, CDR1 is MDHEN and CDR2 is SYDVKM. The chain's CDR3 is CASRLQGVGYEQYF. DNA for the CDR3: TGTGCCAGCAGACTTCAGGGAGTTGGCTACGAGCAGTACTTC. The full variable domain, with the rest looked up from reference TRBV28 and TRBJ2-7, is DVKVTQSSRYLVKRTGEKVFLECVQDMDHENMFWYRQDPGLGLRLIYFSYDVKMKEKGDIPEGYSVSREKKERFSLILESASTNQTSMYLCASRLQGVGYEQYFGPGTRLTVT.

This clonotype was counted a single time. The V gene is TRBV9, the J gene TRBJ1-2; D might be TRBD1 (5 bases). The CDR3 has 15 amino acids. CDR1 is SGDLS, CDR2 YYNGEE, per germline. Trimming removed 3 bases at V and 4 bases at J, with 16 bases between. CDR3 coding DNA: TGTGCCAGCAGCGCTTCCTCTGGGACGTCCTATGGCTACACCTTC. This gives the protein CASSASSGTSYGYTF.

V usage is TRBV20-1 and J usage is TRBJ2-5, with 14 bases that match TRBD2. There are 16 residues in the CDR3. Germline CDR1 is DFQATT and CDR2 is SNEGSKA (reference sequence). The J segment lost 5 bases and the V segment lost 6 bases, leaving 11 bases of the junction unmatched. As DNA, the CDR3 is TGCAGTGCAAGTGCCGGGACTAGCGGGAGAGGGGAGACCCAGTACTTC. Translating gives CSASAGTSGRGETQYF.